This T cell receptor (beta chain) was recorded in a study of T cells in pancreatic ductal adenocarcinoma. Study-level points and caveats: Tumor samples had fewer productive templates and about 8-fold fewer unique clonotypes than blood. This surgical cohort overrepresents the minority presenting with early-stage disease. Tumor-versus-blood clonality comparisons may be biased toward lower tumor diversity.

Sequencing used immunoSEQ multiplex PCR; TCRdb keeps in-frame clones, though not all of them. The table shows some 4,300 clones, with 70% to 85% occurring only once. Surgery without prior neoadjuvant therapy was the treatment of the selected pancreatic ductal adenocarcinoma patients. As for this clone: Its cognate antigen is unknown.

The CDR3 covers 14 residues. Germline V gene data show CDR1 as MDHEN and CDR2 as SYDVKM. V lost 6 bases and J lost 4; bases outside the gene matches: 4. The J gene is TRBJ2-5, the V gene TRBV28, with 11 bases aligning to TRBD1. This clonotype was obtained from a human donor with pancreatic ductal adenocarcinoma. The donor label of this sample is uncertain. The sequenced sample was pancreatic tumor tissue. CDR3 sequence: CASSRTGGAETQYF. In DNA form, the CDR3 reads TGTGCCAGCAGCCGGACAGGGGGCGCAGAGACCCAGTACTTC.